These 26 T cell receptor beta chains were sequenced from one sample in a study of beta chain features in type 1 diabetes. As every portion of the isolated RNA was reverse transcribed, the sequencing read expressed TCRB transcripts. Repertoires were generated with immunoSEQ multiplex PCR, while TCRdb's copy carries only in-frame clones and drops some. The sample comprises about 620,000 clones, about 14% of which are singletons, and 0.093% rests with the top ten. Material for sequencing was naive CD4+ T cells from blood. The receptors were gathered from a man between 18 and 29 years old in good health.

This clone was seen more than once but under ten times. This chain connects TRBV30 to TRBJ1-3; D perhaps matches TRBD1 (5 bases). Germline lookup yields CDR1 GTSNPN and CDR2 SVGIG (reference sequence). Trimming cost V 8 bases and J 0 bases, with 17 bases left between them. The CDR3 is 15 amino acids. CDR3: CARRGAGPSGNTIYF. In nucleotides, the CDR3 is TGTGCCCGTAGGGGAGCAGGGCCCTCTGGAAACACCATATATTTT.

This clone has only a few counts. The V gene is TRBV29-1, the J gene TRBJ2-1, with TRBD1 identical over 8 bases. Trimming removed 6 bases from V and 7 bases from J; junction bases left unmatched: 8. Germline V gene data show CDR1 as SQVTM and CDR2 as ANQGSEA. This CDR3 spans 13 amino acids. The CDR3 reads CSVDKTGDNEQFF. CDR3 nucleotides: TGCAGCGTCGATAAGACAGGGGATAATGAGCAGTTCTTC.

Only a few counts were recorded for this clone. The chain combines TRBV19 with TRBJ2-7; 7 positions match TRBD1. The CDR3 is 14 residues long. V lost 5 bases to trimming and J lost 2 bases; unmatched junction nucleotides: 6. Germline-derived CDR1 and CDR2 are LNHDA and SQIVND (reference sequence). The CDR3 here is CASSLQGRTYEQYF. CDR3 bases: TGTGCCAGTAGTTTACAGGGGAGAACCTACGAGCAGTACTTC. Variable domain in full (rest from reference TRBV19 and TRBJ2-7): DGGITQSPKYLFRKEGQNVTLSCEQNLNHDAMYWYRQDPGQGLRLIYYSQIVNDFQKGDIAEGYSVSREKKESFPLTVTSAQKNPTAFYLCASSLQGRTYEQYFGPGTRLTVT.

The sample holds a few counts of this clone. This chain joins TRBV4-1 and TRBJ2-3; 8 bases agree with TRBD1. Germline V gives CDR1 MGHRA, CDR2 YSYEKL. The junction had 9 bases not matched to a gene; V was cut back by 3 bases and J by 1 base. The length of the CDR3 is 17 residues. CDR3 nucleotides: TGCGCCAGCAGCCATCACCCGGACAGGGCGCGCACAGATACGCAGTATTTT. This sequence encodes CASSHHPDRARTDTQYF.

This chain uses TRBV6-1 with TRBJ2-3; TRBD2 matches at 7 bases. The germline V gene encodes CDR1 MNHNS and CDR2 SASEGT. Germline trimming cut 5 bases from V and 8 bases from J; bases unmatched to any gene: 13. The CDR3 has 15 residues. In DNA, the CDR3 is TGTGCCAGCAGTCCCTCTAGCGGCCCTACCGCTACGCAGTATTTT. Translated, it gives CASSPSSGPTATQYF.

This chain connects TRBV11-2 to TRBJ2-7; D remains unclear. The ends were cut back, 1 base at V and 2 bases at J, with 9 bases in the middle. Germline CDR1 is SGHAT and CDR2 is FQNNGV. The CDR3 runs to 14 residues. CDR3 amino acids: CASSLAVGPYEQYF. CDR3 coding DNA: TGTGCCAGCAGCTTAGCGGTAGGTCCCTACGAGCAGTACTTC.

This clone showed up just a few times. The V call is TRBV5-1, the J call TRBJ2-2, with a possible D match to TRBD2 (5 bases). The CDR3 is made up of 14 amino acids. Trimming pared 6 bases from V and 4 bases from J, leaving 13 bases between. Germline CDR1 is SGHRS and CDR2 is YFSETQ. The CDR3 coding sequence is TGCGCCAGCACGTTTGACGGAGGCACCGGGGAGCTGTTTTTT. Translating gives CASTFDGGTGELFF.

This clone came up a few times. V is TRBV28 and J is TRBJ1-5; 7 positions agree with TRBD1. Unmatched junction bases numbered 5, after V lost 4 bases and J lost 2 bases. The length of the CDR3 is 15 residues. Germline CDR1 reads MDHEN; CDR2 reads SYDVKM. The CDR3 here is CASSWDSIGNQPQHF. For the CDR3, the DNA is TGTGCCAGCAGTTGGGACAGTATCGGCAATCAGCCCCAGCATTTT. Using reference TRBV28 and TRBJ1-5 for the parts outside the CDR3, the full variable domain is DVKVTQSSRYLVKRTGEKVFLECVQDMDHENMFWYRQDPGLGLRLIYFSYDVKMKEKGDIPEGYSVSREKKERFSLILESASTNQTSMYLCASSWDSIGNQPQHFGDGTRLSIL.

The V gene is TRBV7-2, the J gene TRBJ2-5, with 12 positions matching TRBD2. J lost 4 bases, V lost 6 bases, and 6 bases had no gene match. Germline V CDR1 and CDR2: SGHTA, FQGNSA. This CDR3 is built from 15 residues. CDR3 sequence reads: CASSFGLAGRETQYF. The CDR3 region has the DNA TGTGCCAGCAGTTTCGGACTAGCGGGGCGAGAGACCCAGTACTTC.

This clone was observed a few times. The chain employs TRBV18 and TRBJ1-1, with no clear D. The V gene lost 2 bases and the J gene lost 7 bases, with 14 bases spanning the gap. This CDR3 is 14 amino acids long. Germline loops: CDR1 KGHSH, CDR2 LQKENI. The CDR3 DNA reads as TGTGCCAGCTCACCAGGGTCCGCGGGGTTTGAAGCTTTCTTT. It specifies CASSPGSAGFEAFF.

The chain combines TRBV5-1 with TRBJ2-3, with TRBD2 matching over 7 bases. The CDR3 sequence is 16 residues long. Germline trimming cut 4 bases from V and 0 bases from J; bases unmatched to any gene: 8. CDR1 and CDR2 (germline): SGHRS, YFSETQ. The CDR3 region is CASSRPSGPSTDTQYF. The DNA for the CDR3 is TGCGCCAGCAGCAGACCTAGCGGTCCTAGCACAGATACGCAGTATTTT.

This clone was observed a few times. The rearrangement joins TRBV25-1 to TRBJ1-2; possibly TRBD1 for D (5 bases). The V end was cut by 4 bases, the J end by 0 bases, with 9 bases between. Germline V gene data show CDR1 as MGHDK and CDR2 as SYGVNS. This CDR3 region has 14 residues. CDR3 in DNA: TGTGCCAGCAGTGCCCAGGGTCCTAACTATGGCTACACCTTC. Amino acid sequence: CASSAQGPNYGYTF.

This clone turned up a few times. This chain's CDR3 is CASSPGTYNEQFF. The CDR3 DNA reads as TGTGCCAGCAGTCCCGGGACTTACAATGAGCAGTTCTTC. The V and J genes are TRBV6-5 and TRBJ2-1; a possible D gene is TRBD2 (6 bases). The CDR3 runs to 13 residues. V lost 5 bases, J lost 4 bases, and 9 bases lay in between. CDR1 MNHEY and CDR2 SVGAGI come from the germline V gene.

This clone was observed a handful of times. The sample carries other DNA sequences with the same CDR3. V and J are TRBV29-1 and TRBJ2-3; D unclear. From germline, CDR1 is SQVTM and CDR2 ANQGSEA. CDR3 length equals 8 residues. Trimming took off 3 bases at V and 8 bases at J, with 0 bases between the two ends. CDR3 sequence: CSVDTQYF. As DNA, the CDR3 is TGCAGCGTTGATACGCAGTATTTT.

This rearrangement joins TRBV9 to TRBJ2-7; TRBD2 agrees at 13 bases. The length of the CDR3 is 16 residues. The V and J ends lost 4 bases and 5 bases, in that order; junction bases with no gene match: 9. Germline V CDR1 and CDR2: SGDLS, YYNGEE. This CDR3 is CASSITGLAGSHEQYF. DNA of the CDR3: TGTGCCAGCAGCATTACGGGACTAGCGGGATCCCACGAGCAGTACTTC.

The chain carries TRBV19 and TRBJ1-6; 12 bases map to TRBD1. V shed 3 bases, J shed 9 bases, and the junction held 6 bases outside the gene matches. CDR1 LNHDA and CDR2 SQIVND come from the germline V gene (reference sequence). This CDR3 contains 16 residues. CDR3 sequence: CASSIGGQGAFSPLHF. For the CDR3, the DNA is TGTGCCAGTAGTATCGGGGGACAGGGGGCCTTTTCACCCCTCCACTTT.

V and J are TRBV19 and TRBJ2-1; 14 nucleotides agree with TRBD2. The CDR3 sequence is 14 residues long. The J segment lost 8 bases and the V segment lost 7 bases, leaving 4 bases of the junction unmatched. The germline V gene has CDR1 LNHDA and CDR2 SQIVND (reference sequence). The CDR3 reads CASMGLAGAYEQFF. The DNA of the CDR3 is TGTGCCAGTATGGGACTAGCGGGAGCATATGAGCAGTTCTTC.

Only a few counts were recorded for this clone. CDR3 DNA: TGCGCCAGCCAATCCAGGGGGCGGTCGGATACGCAGTATTTT. This sequence encodes CASQSRGRSDTQYF. This chain uses TRBV5-1 with TRBJ2-3, with 8 bases aligning to TRBD1. Germline loops: CDR1 SGHRS, CDR2 YFSETQ. The CDR3 extends over 14 amino acids. V lost 7 bases and J lost 6; bases outside the gene matches: 10.

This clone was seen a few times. Here the CDR3 DNA reads TGTGCCAGCAGCTCCGGACAGGGGGTGACTAATGAAAAACTGTTTTTT. It specifies CASSSGQGVTNEKLFF. This chain uses TRBV7-9 with TRBJ1-4, with TRBD1 matching 10 bases. This CDR3 spans 16 amino acids. The V gene end was trimmed by 4 bases and the J gene end by 2 bases; junction bases not matched to a gene: 4. CDR1 SEHNR and CDR2 FQNEAQ come from the germline V gene (reference sequence). The full variable domain, in which reference TRBV7-9 and TRBJ1-4 provide the parts outside the CDR3, is DTGVSQNPRHKITKRGQNVTFRCDPISEHNRLYWYRQTLGQGPEFLTYFQNEAQLEKSRLLSDRFSAERPKGSFSTLEIQRTEQGDSAMYLCASSSGQGVTNEKLFFGSGTQLSVL.

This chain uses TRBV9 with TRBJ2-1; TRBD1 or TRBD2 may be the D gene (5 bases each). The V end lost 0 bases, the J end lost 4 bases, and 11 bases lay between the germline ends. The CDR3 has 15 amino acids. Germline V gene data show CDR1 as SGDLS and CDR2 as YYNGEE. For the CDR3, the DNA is TGTGCCAGCAGCGTAGGACGGGACCCATACAATGAGCAGTTCTTC. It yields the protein CASSVGRDPYNEQFF.

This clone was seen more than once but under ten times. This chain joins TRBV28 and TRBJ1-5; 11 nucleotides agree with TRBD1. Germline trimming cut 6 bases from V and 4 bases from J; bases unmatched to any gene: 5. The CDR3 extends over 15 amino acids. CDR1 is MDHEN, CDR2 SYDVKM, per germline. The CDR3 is CASRFGQGANQPQHF. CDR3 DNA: TGTGCCAGCAGATTCGGACAGGGGGCTAATCAGCCCCAGCATTTT.

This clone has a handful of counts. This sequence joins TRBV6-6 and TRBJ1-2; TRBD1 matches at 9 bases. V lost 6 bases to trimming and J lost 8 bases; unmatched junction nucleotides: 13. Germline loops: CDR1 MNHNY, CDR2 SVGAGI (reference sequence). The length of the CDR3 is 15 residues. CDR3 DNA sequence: TGTGCCAGCAGCCCGTCCGGGACAGGGATAATGGGCTACACCTTC. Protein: CASSPSGTGIMGYTF.

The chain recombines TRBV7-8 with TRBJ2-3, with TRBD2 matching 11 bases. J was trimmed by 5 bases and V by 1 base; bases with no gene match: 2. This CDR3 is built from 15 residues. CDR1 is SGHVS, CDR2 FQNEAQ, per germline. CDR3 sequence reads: CASSLVGLAVDTQYF. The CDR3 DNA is TGTGCCAGCAGCTTAGTGGGACTAGCGGTAGATACGCAGTATTTT.

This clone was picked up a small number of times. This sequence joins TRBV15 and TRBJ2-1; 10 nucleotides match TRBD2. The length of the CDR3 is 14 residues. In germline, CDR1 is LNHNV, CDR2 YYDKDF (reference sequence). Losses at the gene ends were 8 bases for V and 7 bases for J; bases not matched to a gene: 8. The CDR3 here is CATGPASGRNEQFF. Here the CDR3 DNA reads TGTGCCACCGGCCCGGCTAGCGGGAGAAATGAGCAGTTCTTC.

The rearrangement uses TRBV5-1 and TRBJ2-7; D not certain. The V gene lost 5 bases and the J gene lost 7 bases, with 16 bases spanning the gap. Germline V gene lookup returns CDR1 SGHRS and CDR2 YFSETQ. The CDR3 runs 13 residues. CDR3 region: CASSITDREEQYF. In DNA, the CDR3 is TGCGCCAGCAGTATAACGGACCGAGAGGAGCAGTACTTC.

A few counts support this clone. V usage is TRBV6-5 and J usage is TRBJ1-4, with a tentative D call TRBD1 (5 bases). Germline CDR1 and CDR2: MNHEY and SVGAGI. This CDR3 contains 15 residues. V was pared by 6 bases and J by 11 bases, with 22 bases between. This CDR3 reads CASRGTRQGYGKLFF. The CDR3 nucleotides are TGTGCCAGCAGAGGTACTCGCCAGGGTTATGGGAAACTGTTTTTT.